One and the same sample provided the 32 T cell receptor beta chains below, sequenced in a study of T cell responses to AZD1222 COVID-19 vaccine. Profiling relied on immunoSEQ multiplex PCR, and the TCRdb table lists in-frame clones only, not all of them. The table shows around 180,000 clones, with roughly 92% occurring only once. This specimen consisted of peripheral blood, obtained on day 0 of AZD1222 vaccination. These receptors came from an adult in good health.

The rearrangement links TRBV6-2 or TRBV6-3 to TRBJ1-1; no firm D call. Germline CDR1 is MNHEY and CDR2 is SVGEGT. The CDR3 runs to 11 residues. Between the trimmed V and J ends, which lost 2 bases and 8 bases, there was a span of 6 bases. CDR3 nucleotide sequence: TGTGCCAGCAGTTACGAAAAGGAAGCTTTCTTT. Protein sequence: CASSYEKEAFF.

This chain's CDR3 is CASSFRGSEGYGYTF. CDR3 nucleotide sequence: TGTGCCAGCAGCTTCAGAGGGTCTGAGGGCTATGGCTACACCTTC. This sequence joins TRBV11-2 and TRBJ1-2; the D is unclear. Germline values: CDR1 SGHAT, CDR2 FQNNGV. The CDR3 is made up of 15 amino acids. The V and J ends lost 3 bases and 4 bases respectively, with 15 bases between them.

The chain couples TRBV7-3 to TRBJ1-1; 8 nucleotides line up with TRBD1. The CDR3 length is 15 residues. Per the germline V gene, CDR1 is SGHTA and CDR2 is FQGTGA. The junction had 10 bases not matched to a gene; V was cut back by 5 bases and J by 5 bases. CDR3 DNA sequence: TGTGCCAGCAGCCCCCTAGACAGGGGTAAAACTGAAGCTTTCTTT. Protein sequence: CASSPLDRGKTEAFF.

The chain has TRBV3-1 (or the pseudogene TRBV3-2) and TRBJ1-4; 7 nucleotides agree with TRBD1. CDR1 LGHDT and CDR2 YNNKEL come from the germline V gene (reference sequence). This CDR3 region has 14 residues. Losses at the gene ends were 4 bases for V and 8 bases for J; bases not matched to a gene: 7. For the CDR3, the DNA is TGTGCCAGCAGCCGGGACAGTCAGCGGGAAAAACTGTTTTTT. This gives the protein CASSRDSQREKLFF.

This clone was seen once. The chain carries TRBV7-9 and TRBJ1-1, with D tentatively TRBD1 (5 bases). Trimming left V 5 bases short and J 11 bases short, with 15 bases between. This CDR3 spans 12 amino acids. Per germline, CDR1 SEHNR and CDR2 FQNEAQ (reference sequence). DNA for the CDR3: TGTGCCAGCAGCGATTACCAGGGACCGGCTTTCTTT. Amino acid sequence: CASSDYQGPAFF.

V usage is TRBV18 and J usage is TRBJ2-3; D uncertain. The CDR3 totals 13 residues. V was trimmed by 0 bases and J by 2 bases, leaving 3 bases between them. Per the germline V gene, CDR1 is KGHSH and CDR2 is LQKENI. The CDR3 loop is CASSPPNTDTQYF. CDR3 DNA sequence: TGTGCCAGCTCACCACCGAACACAGATACGCAGTATTTT.

A few counts support this clone. The chain combines TRBV15 with TRBJ1-5, with 10 bases aligning to TRBD1. This CDR3 contains 14 residues. The ends lost 9 bases at V and 6 bases at J; junction bases unmatched: 8. Germline V gives CDR1 LNHNV, CDR2 YYDKDF (reference sequence). Written as DNA, the CDR3 is TGTGCCACAACAGACAGGGGGCGTACTCAGCCCCAGCATTTT. Residues: CATTDRGRTQPQHF.

This chain uses TRBV19 with TRBJ2-2; D may be TRBD2 (6 bases). The CDR3 has 15 amino acids. CDR1 and CDR2 from the germline V gene are LNHDA and SQIVND (reference sequence). Trimming took off 9 bases at V and 4 bases at J, with 18 bases between the two ends. This CDR3 reads CASNLRAGSTGELFF. CDR3 in DNA: TGTGCCAGCAATCTCCGGGCGGGATCCACCGGGGAGCTGTTTTTT.

The V and J genes are TRBV5-4 and TRBJ1-1, with 8 nucleotides matching TRBD1. The CDR3 loop spans 14 amino acids. V lost 4 bases and J lost 1; bases outside the gene matches: 3. In germline, CDR1 is SGHNT, CDR2 YYREEE (reference sequence). The CDR3 is CASSMGQENTEAFF. For the CDR3, the DNA is TGTGCCAGCAGCATGGGACAGGAGAACACTGAAGCTTTCTTT. The full variable domain, completed using reference TRBV5-4 and TRBJ1-1, is ETGVTQSPTHLIKTRGQQVTLRCSSQSGHNTVSWYQQALGQGPQFIFQYYREEENGRGNFPPRFSGLQFPNYSSELNVNALELDDSALYLCASSMGQENTEAFFGQGTRLTVV.

V and J are TRBV3-1 (or the pseudogene TRBV3-2) and TRBJ1-3; 7 nucleotides agree with TRBD1. This CDR3 region has 15 residues. CDR1 LGHDT and CDR2 YNNKEL come from the germline V gene (reference sequence). The ends lost 4 bases at V and 1 base at J; junction bases unmatched: 4. In nucleotides, the CDR3 is TGTGCCAGCAGCCCGACGACAGGGTCTGGAAACACCATATATTTT. This gives the protein CASSPTTGSGNTIYF.

V is TRBV7-8 and J is TRBJ1-5, with D hard to call. V was trimmed by 2 bases and J by 0 bases, leaving 14 bases between them. Germline CDR1 is SGHVS and CDR2 is FQNEAQ. The CDR3 spans 17 residues. CDR3 coding DNA: TGTGCCAGCAGCTTATTGACGGACCCATATAGCAATCAGCCCCAGCATTTT. It specifies CASSLLTDPYSNQPQHF. Together with reference TRBV7-8 and TRBJ1-5, the CDR3 gives the full variable domain: GAGVSQSPRYKVAKRGQDVALRCDPISGHVSLFWYQQALGQGPEFLTYFQNEAQLDKSGLPSDRFFAERPEGSVSTLKIQRTQQEDSAVYLCASSLLTDPYSNQPQHFGDGTRLSIL.

The chain couples TRBV6-2 or TRBV6-3 to TRBJ1-2, with a possible D match to TRBD1 (5 bases). Trimming stripped 2 bases from V and 6 bases from J, with 16 bases between. This CDR3 is 15 amino acids long. The germline V gene has CDR1 MNHEY and CDR2 SVGEGT. Written as DNA, the CDR3 is TGTGCCAGCAGTTACCCGCAGGGATATCGAAATGGCTACACCTTC. This encodes CASSYPQGYRNGYTF.

The sample holds one count of this clone. The chain uses TRBV5-4 and TRBJ2-6; D unclear. CDR3 length equals 13 residues. CDR1 SGHNT and CDR2 YYREEE come from the germline V gene (reference sequence). V dropped 5 bases and J dropped 4 bases, with 7 bases sitting between them. CDR3 sequence: CASRPAGANVLTF. The CDR3 DNA is TGTGCCAGCAGGCCGGCGGGGGCCAACGTCCTGACTTTC.

J is TRBJ1-3 and V is TRBV7-2; D not certain. The CDR3 runs 16 residues. From germline, CDR1 is SGHTA and CDR2 FQGNSA. V was pared by 5 bases and J by 0 bases, with 14 bases between. CDR3 region: CASSQRRPSSGNTIYF. The CDR3 bases are TGTGCCAGCAGCCAAAGAAGACCGAGCTCTGGAAACACCATATATTTT.

V gene TRBV10-3 combines with J gene TRBJ1-1, with D unclear. Germline V lookup: CDR1 ENHRY, CDR2 SYGVKD. The V end was cut by 3 bases, the J end by 4 bases, with 9 bases between. The CDR3 consists of 13 residues. The CDR3 sequence is CAISELGSTEAFF. CDR3 DNA: TGTGCCATCAGTGAACTGGGTAGCACTGAAGCTTTCTTT.

V and J are TRBV10-3 and TRBJ2-1, with TRBD2 identical over 8 bases. Germline V lookup: CDR1 ENHRY, CDR2 SYGVKD. The CDR3 runs to 15 residues. J gave up 8 bases and V 8 bases, and 14 bases lay outside the gene matches. The CDR3 DNA follows: TGTGCCATCGGGGTGGCAAGCGGGAGCATCGATGAGCAGTTCTTC. Its protein is CAIGVASGSIDEQFF.

The chain combines TRBV6-5 with TRBJ1-1, with 7 bases identical to TRBD1. The CDR3 runs 14 residues. Trimming removed 6 bases from V and 4 bases from J; junction bases left unmatched: 8. Germline V gene lookup returns CDR1 MNHEY and CDR2 SVGAGI. CDR3 sequence reads: CASSSLRDSTEAFF. The CDR3 coding sequence is TGTGCCAGCAGCTCTCTCCGGGACAGCACTGAAGCTTTCTTT.

The chain joins TRBV5-5 to TRBJ1-5; no definite D call. This CDR3 spans 15 amino acids. The V and J ends lost 4 bases and 0 bases respectively, with 11 bases between them. Germline loops: CDR1 SGHKS, CDR2 YYEKEE (reference sequence). The chain's CDR3 is CASSPMGNSNQPQHF. As DNA, the CDR3 is TGTGCCAGCAGCCCAATGGGGAATAGCAATCAGCCCCAGCATTTT.

The rearrangement uses TRBV7-9 and TRBJ1-2; D perhaps matches TRBD1 (6 bases). This CDR3 has 16 amino acids. Germline CDR1 reads SEHNR; CDR2 reads FQNEAQ (reference sequence). Trimming took 5 bases from V and 4 from J, leaving 20 bases between them. The chain's CDR3 is CASSRRGSKQFYGYTF. The CDR3 coding sequence is TGTGCCAGCAGCCGCAGGGGCAGCAAACAATTCTATGGCTACACCTTC.

The chain combines TRBV5-1 with TRBJ2-3; D possibly matches TRBD1 or TRBD2 (5 bases each). CDR1 is SGHRS, CDR2 YFSETQ, per germline. V gave up 3 bases and J gave up 0 bases, with 11 bases separating them. The CDR3 extends over 15 amino acids. CDR3 in amino acids: CASSYRGSSTDTQYF. As DNA, the CDR3 is TGCGCCAGCAGCTATCGGGGCTCCAGCACAGATACGCAGTATTTT. The whole variable domain, remainder taken from reference TRBV5-1 and TRBJ2-3, is KAGVTQTPRYLIKTRGQQVTLSCSPISGHRSVSWYQQTPGQGLQFLFEYFSETQRNKGNFPGRFSGRQFSNSRSEMNVSTLELGDSALYLCASSYRGSSTDTQYFGPGTRLTVL.

As regards this clone: The junction does not match germline at one end; this may be a read error. The chain links TRBV6-5 to TRBJ1-6; D gene ambiguous. This CDR3 comprises 15 residues. In germline, CDR1 is MNHEY, CDR2 SVGAGI. As DNA, the CDR3 is TGTGCCAGCAGTTCCCTTCTCTCCGATAATTCACCCCTCCACTTT. It specifies CASSSLLSDNSPLHF.

The chain joins TRBV6-2 or TRBV6-3 to TRBJ2-1, with D possibly matching TRBD1 (5 bases). V lost 5 bases to trimming and J lost 6 bases, with 14 bases between them. The CDR3 consists of 14 residues. Germline values: CDR1 MNHEY, CDR2 SVGEGT. In nucleotides, the CDR3 is TGTGCCAGCAGTCCAGGACAAGTAGCCAATGAGCAGTTCTTC. It is translated as CASSPGQVANEQFF.

The chain is built from TRBV24-1 and TRBJ2-3, with 15 bases fitting TRBD2. The germline V gene encodes CDR1 KGHDR and CDR2 SFDVKD. The CDR3 has 17 residues. Trimming cost V 5 bases and J 4 bases; bases outside gene matches: 6. CDR3 sequence (DNA): TGTGCCACCAGTGGCGGACTAGCGGGAGGGGTGGCAGATACGCAGTATTTT. It codes for CATSGGLAGGVADTQYF.

The gene calls are TRBV5-6 and TRBJ1-3, with D perhaps matching TRBD1 (5 bases). Germline V gene sequence: CDR1 SGHDT, CDR2 YYEEEE. The CDR3 runs to 18 residues. Trimming stripped 0 bases from V and 6 bases from J, with 22 bases between. In nucleotides, the CDR3 is TGTGCCAGCAGCTTGGAGGGGCGACAGATGGTAGTTGAAAACACCATATATTTT. Its protein product is CASSLEGRQMVVENTIYF.

The chain has TRBV6-1 and TRBJ1-3; D remains ambiguous. The germline V and J ends were trimmed by 2 bases and 8 bases, with 4 bases remaining between them. The V gene's germline CDR1 is MNHNS and CDR2 SASEGT. The CDR3 is 11 residues long. CDR3 nucleotide sequence: TGTGCCAGCAGTGAAAGAGACACCATATATTTT. It specifies CASSERDTIYF.

CDR3 residues: CASRPGGGTEAFF. CDR3 bases: TGTGCCAGCAGGCCCGGGGGGGGCACTGAAGCTTTCTTT. J is TRBJ1-1 and V is TRBV2; tentatively, D is TRBD1 (5 bases). The CDR3 length is 13 residues. Germline CDR1 reads SNHLY; CDR2 reads FYNNEI. The V end lost 6 bases, the J end lost 4 bases, and 12 bases lay between the germline ends.

The gene calls are TRBV28 and TRBJ2-1, with D unresolved. Trimming stripped 5 bases from V and 10 bases from J, with 18 bases between. This CDR3 is 14 amino acids long. The germline CDR1 and CDR2 sequences are MDHEN and SYDVKM. DNA of the CDR3: TGTGCCAGCAGTCCCTCGCGTCTACTTGCCGAGCAGTTCTTC. As protein: CASSPSRLLAEQFF.

The chain joins TRBV9 to TRBJ2-1; 10 bases line up with TRBD2. The CDR3 covers 15 residues. Germline lookup yields CDR1 SGDLS and CDR2 YYNGEE. The junction had 5 bases not matched to a gene; V was cut back by 1 base and J by 7 bases. The CDR3 sequence: CASSVSSGGLNEQFF. CDR3 nucleotides: TGTGCCAGCAGCGTATCTAGCGGGGGCCTGAATGAGCAGTTCTTC.

The V call is TRBV4-1, the J call TRBJ1-5; perhaps TRBD1 as D (6 bases). The CDR3 runs to 18 residues. Germline values: CDR1 MGHRA, CDR2 YSYEKL. Trimming removed 3 bases from V and 1 base from J, with 19 bases in between. The CDR3 coding sequence is TGCGCCAGCAGCCAGGCCCACAGGGTCGGGAGGAGCAATCAGCCCCAGCATTTT. It specifies CASSQAHRVGRSNQPQHF.

The genes are TRBV28 and TRBJ1-2; TRBD1 aligns across 8 bases. Germline V CDR1 and CDR2: MDHEN, SYDVKM. CDR3 size: 15 residues. The trim removed 7 bases at V and 0 bases at J, leaving 7 bases unmatched. CDR3 region: CASIGTGYSNYGYTF. DNA for the CDR3: TGTGCCAGCATCGGGACAGGCTATTCTAACTATGGCTACACCTTC.

This clone was counted once. The chain carries TRBV10-2 and TRBJ2-6; no clear D. CDR1 and CDR2 from the germline V gene are WSHSY and SAAADI. The ends were cut back, 4 bases at V and 0 bases at J, with 7 bases in the middle. There are 15 residues in the CDR3. CDR3 sequence: CASSASNSGANVLTF. CDR3 nucleotide sequence: TGCGCCAGCAGTGCATCGAACTCTGGGGCCAACGTCCTGACTTTC.

This clone was counted between two and nine times. The V gene is TRBV2, the J gene TRBJ1-1; no clear D gene. V lost 2 bases, J lost 0 bases, and 1 base lay in between. There are 12 residues in the CDR3. The germline V gene has CDR1 SNHLY and CDR2 FYNNEI. The CDR3 DNA reads TGTGCCAGCAGTGAACTGAACACTGAAGCTTTCTTT. It codes for CASSELNTEAFF.